This TCR beta chain was sequenced during a study of T cells after yellow fever vaccination. This clonotype came up a few times. TCRdb redid the calling of the 5' RACE reads with MiXCR, one entry per CDR3 protein. The sample has a few hundred thousand distinct CDR3 sequences, 11% seen once. The CDR3 spans 15 residues. The V gene end was trimmed by 3 bases and the J gene end by 6 bases; junction bases not matched to a gene: 4. Looked up from germline, CDR1 is SGHDT and CDR2 is YYEEEE. The chain couples TRBV5-6 to TRBJ2-2; 11 nucleotides match TRBD2. The clonotype comes from a man aged 18-30 years who received the YFV17D yellow fever vaccine. The starting material was PBMCs, obtained on the day of the first yellow fever vaccination. DNA of the CDR3: TGTGCCAGCAGCTCCCTTAGCGGGGGGGCCGGGGAGCTGTTTTTT. Amino acids: CASSSLSGGAGELFF.